Shown below are 21 T cell receptor beta chains from a single sample sequenced in a study of blood T cell repertoires in COVID-19. Using immunoSEQ multiplex PCR, the repertoire was profiled, and TCRdb retains in-frame clones only, with some absent. The sample includes roughly 160,000 clones, about 83% seen only once; the top ten take about a tenth. Sequences were obtained from peripheral blood. These receptors came from a woman in her sixties or seventies with COVID-19, enrolled during active disease.

V and J are TRBV27 and TRBJ2-3; D unresolved. From germline, CDR1 is MNHEY and CDR2 SMNVEV (reference sequence). The CDR3 runs 11 residues. Trimming left V 5 bases short and J 6 bases short, with 6 bases between. The CDR3 DNA reads as TGTGCCAGCAGTAGCTACGATACGCAGTATTTT. This encodes CASSSYDTQYF.

The rearrangement uses TRBV9 and TRBJ1-2, with a possible D match to TRBD1 (6 bases). This CDR3 has 16 amino acids. Trimming left V 3 bases short and J 1 base short, with 16 bases between. From germline, CDR1 is SGDLS and CDR2 YYNGEE. The CDR3 coding sequence is TGTGCCAGCAGCGAGGGACCACAGGGCCTTAACTATGGCTACACCTTC. Protein product: CASSEGPQGLNYGYTF.

The chain couples TRBV5-4 to TRBJ2-6, with 13 bases fitting TRBD2. The germline V gene encodes CDR1 SGHNT and CDR2 YYREEE (reference sequence). Trimming at V came to 3 bases and at J to 0 bases, leaving 3 bases not matched to a gene. The CDR3 sequence is 18 residues long. The CDR3 DNA reads TGTGCCAGCAGCTCGGGACTAGCGGGGCCCTCTGGGGCCAACGTCCTGACTTTC. Protein product: CASSSGLAGPSGANVLTF. The complete variable domain, with remaining parts taken from reference TRBV5-4 and TRBJ2-6, reads ETGVTQSPTHLIKTRGQQVTLRCSSQSGHNTVSWYQQALGQGPQFIFQYYREEENGRGNFPPRFSGLQFPNYSSELNVNALELDDSALYLCASSSGLAGPSGANVLTFGAGSRLTVL.

The chain recombines TRBV28 with TRBJ2-7; 7 positions agree with TRBD1. J gave up 3 bases and V 2 bases, and 4 bases lay outside the gene matches. Germline CDR1 and CDR2: MDHEN and SYDVKM. CDR3 length: 14 residues. The chain's CDR3 is CASSLGDRYYEQYF. CDR3 sequence (DNA): TGTGCCAGCAGTTTAGGGGACAGATACTACGAGCAGTACTTC.

The chain recombines TRBV6-5 with TRBJ1-1, with no clear D. This CDR3 has 11 residues. V was cut by 5 bases and J by 7 bases, with 8 bases left in between. Germline-derived CDR1 and CDR2 are MNHEY and SVGAGI. CDR3 nucleotides: TGTGCCAGCAGTCTCCGGGGTGAAGCTTTCTTT. Translation gives CASSLRGEAFF.

This chain uses TRBV6-6 with TRBJ1-4, with 7 positions matching TRBD1. From germline, CDR1 is MNHNY and CDR2 SVGAGI (reference sequence). The J segment lost 1 base and the V segment lost 6 bases, leaving 2 bases of the junction unmatched. This CDR3 has 14 residues. CDR3 in DNA: TGTGCCAGCAGGCAGGGGGAAACTAATGAAAAACTGTTTTTT. It yields the protein CASRQGETNEKLFF.

The chain has TRBV5-1 and TRBJ2-7, with 9 bases fitting TRBD1. The CDR3 is made up of 14 amino acids. Germline loops: CDR1 SGHRS, CDR2 YFSETQ. With V trimmed by 5 bases and J by 3 bases, 6 bases remained unmatched. This chain's CDR3 is CASSQGQGGYEQYF. The CDR3 coding sequence is TGCGCCAGCAGTCAGGGACAGGGAGGCTACGAGCAGTACTTC.

This chain joins TRBV10-3 and TRBJ2-7, with D tentatively TRBD2 (6 bases). Germline lookup yields CDR1 ENHRY and CDR2 SYGVKD. The CDR3 runs 13 residues. V was clipped by 0 bases and J by 7 bases, with 10 bases between them. DNA of the CDR3: TGTGCCATCAGTGAGTCTGGAGGGGTTGAGCAGTACTTC. Translating it yields CAISESGGVEQYF.

The chain has TRBV7-9 and TRBJ1-1, with TRBD1 matching over 8 bases. This CDR3 is built from 16 residues. The germline gives CDR1 SEHNR, CDR2 FQNEAQ (reference sequence). V lost 5 bases to trimming and J lost 0 bases; unmatched junction nucleotides: 8. The CDR3 here is CASSPRTGPMNTEAFF. CDR3 bases: TGTGCCAGCAGCCCTCGGACAGGGCCTATGAACACTGAAGCTTTCTTT.

This clone was counted only a few times. The rearrangement uses TRBV11-3 and TRBJ2-6; D gene unclear. V lost 8 bases to trimming and J lost 3 bases, with 11 bases between them. The CDR3 runs 14 residues. CDR1 and CDR2 from the germline V gene are SGHNT and YENEEA. The CDR3 DNA reads as TGTGCCAGCGCGCCGGGTCTTGGGGCCAACGTCCTGACTTTC. Its translation is CASAPGLGANVLTF.

The V call is TRBV3-1 (or the pseudogene TRBV3-2), the J call TRBJ2-3, with a weak D call TRBD1 (5 bases). Trimming removed 5 bases at V and 6 bases at J, with 15 bases between. The germline CDR1 and CDR2 sequences are LGHDT and YNNKEL (reference sequence). The CDR3 is 14 residues long. CDR3 protein: CASSTGYLGDTQYF. In nucleotides, the CDR3 is TGTGCCAGCAGCACAGGATACCTCGGGGATACGCAGTATTTT.

The J gene is TRBJ2-1, the V gene TRBV5-4; 7 bases map to TRBD2. The CDR3 length is 15 residues. Per the germline V gene, CDR1 is SGHNT and CDR2 is YYREEE (reference sequence). V shed 0 bases, J shed 6 bases, and the junction held 6 bases outside the gene matches. CDR3 nucleotide sequence: TGTGCCAGCAGCTTGGTCAACGGGGAGGGCAATGAGCAGTTCTTC. Residues: CASSLVNGEGNEQFF.

V gene TRBV7-2 combines with J gene TRBJ2-3; the D is unclear. Germline V gene data show CDR1 as SGHTA and CDR2 as FQGNSA. CDR3 length: 14 residues. Trimming took off 2 bases at V and 9 bases at J, with 15 bases between the two ends. The CDR3 bases are TGTGCCAGCAGCTTATCCCTTCAAGCCGTAACGCAGTATTTT. Protein product: CASSLSLQAVTQYF.

The gene calls are TRBV7-7 and TRBJ2-2; 10 positions agree with TRBD2. The germline gives CDR1 SSHAT, CDR2 FNYEAQ (reference sequence). The CDR3 consists of 16 residues. The trim removed 5 bases at V and 7 bases at J, leaving 10 bases unmatched. The CDR3 region has the DNA TGTGCCAGCAGCCAAACGGCTAGCGGGGGTGTCGGGGAGCTGTTTTTT. Translated: CASSQTASGGVGELFF.

J is TRBJ1-4 and V is TRBV2, with 9 bases lining up with TRBD1. The V gene end was trimmed by 7 bases and the J gene end by 9 bases; junction bases not matched to a gene: 12. This CDR3 is built from 15 residues. The germline V gene has CDR1 SNHLY and CDR2 FYNNEI. CDR3 nucleotide sequence: TGTGCCAGCATTCAGATCTCCGGGACAGGGAAAAAACTGTTTTTT. Translation gives CASIQISGTGKKLFF.

The chain joins TRBV7-2 to TRBJ2-1; the D gene is possibly TRBD1 (6 bases). The germline CDR1 and CDR2 sequences are SGHTA and FQGNSA. V lost 5 bases, J lost 12 bases, and 17 bases lay in between. The CDR3 covers 13 residues. The CDR3 region has the DNA TGTGCCAGCAGCCCAAACGCGGCCAGGGGGCAGTTCTTC. This codes for CASSPNAARGQFF.

The chain links TRBV9 to TRBJ1-2; 9 bases align to TRBD1. The CDR3 is 14 residues long. Per the germline V gene, CDR1 is SGDLS and CDR2 is YYNGEE. Trimming at V came to 4 bases and at J to 7 bases, leaving 8 bases not matched to a gene. The CDR3 DNA sequence: TGTGCCAGCAGCTTAGGGACAGGGTCGTTTGGCTACACCTTC. Its protein is CASSLGTGSFGYTF.

The chain employs TRBV7-9 and TRBJ2-5, with a tentative D call TRBD2 (6 bases). Deletions cut 6 bases from V and 5 bases from J, with 25 bases between. The CDR3 contains 17 residues. Germline V gene sequence: CDR1 SEHNR, CDR2 FQNEAQ (reference sequence). CDR3 protein: CASRGRFPGRGMETQYF. CDR3 sequence (DNA): TGTGCCAGCAGGGGGAGGTTCCCGGGACGGGGGATGGAGACCCAGTACTTC.

This clone was recorded once. This chain links TRBV2 with TRBJ1-1; D remains ambiguous. Germline-derived CDR1 and CDR2 are SNHLY and FYNNEI. V was clipped by 6 bases and J by 3 bases, with 5 bases between them. The CDR3 has 11 residues. In nucleotides, the CDR3 is TGTGCCAGCAGATATTACACTGAAGCTTTCTTT. Amino acid sequence: CASRYYTEAFF.

The V and J genes are TRBV7-2 and TRBJ1-6; 9 bases are shared with TRBD1. V shed 1 base, J shed 7 bases, and the junction held 2 bases outside the gene matches. The CDR3 consists of 15 residues. In germline, CDR1 is SGHTA, CDR2 FQGNSA. The CDR3: CASSLVGTGNSPLHF. The CDR3 DNA sequence: TGTGCCAGCAGCTTAGTGGGGACAGGGAATTCACCCCTCCACTTT.

The chain couples TRBV5-4 to TRBJ1-3; D uncertain. V lost 4 bases and J 0 bases, leaving 8 bases between the germline ends. This CDR3 is built from 14 residues. Germline V CDR1 and CDR2: SGHNT, YYREEE (reference sequence). Here the CDR3 reads CASSIELSGNTIYF. CDR3 bases: TGTGCCAGCAGCATTGAGCTCTCTGGAAACACCATATATTTT.